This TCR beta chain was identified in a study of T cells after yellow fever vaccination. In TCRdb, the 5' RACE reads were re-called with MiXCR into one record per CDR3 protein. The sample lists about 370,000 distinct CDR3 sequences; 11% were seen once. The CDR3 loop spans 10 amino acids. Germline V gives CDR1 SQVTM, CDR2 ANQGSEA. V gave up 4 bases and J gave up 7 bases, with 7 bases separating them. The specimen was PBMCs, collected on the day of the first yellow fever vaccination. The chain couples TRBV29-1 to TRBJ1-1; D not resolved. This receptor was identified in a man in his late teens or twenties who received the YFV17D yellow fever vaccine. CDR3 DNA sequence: TGCAGCGTTGCCCGGGATGAAGCTTTCTTT. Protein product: CSVARDEAFF.